These 21 T cell receptor beta chains originate from one sample sequenced in a study of blood T cell repertoires in COVID-19 (dated by TCRdb to 2020 to 2021). Libraries were constructed by the immunoSEQ multiplex PCR assay. This immuneACCESS table, as held by TCRdb, lists in-frame sequences with V and J called but not all clones. Of the missing ones, under half trace to an unresolved V gene in checked studies; the others have no known cause. This sample gives over 300,000 clones in total; 70% to 90% of them show up just once. Jointly, the top ten make up approximately 1.2% of the sample. The source material was peripheral blood. The receptor source for this set is a man aged 35-49 years with acute or convalescent COVID-19.

The chain is built from TRBV7-9 and TRBJ1-6, with a possible D match to TRBD1 (6 bases). V gave up 5 bases and J gave up 2 bases, with 10 bases separating them. Germline-derived CDR1 and CDR2 are SEHNR and FQNEAQ (reference sequence). The CDR3 length is 15 residues. The CDR3 DNA reads TGTGCCAGCAGCCATAGGACAGCCTATAATTCACCCCTCCACTTT. Translation gives CASSHRTAYNSPLHF.

The chain uses TRBV28 and TRBJ1-5; D gene uncertain. Trimming removed 10 bases from V and 2 bases from J, with 30 bases in between. Germline V gene sequence: CDR1 MDHEN, CDR2 SYDVKM. The CDR3 sequence is 19 residues long. The CDR3 region has the DNA TGTGCCATCTCTCGGGAGGGCAGTTTTACATTTCGTGGCAATCAGCCCCAGCATTTT. Translating gives CAISREGSFTFRGNQPQHF.

The chain has TRBV28 and TRBJ2-5; 9 nucleotides match TRBD2. The germline V gene encodes CDR1 MDHEN and CDR2 SYDVKM. After removal of 5 bases from V and 3 bases from J, the junction contained 4 bases not matched to a gene. The CDR3 contains 14 residues. The chain's CDR3 is CASSPLAGEETQYF. The DNA for the CDR3 is TGTGCCAGCAGTCCATTAGCGGGGGAAGAGACCCAGTACTTC.

This rearrangement joins TRBV2 to TRBJ2-3, with D possibly TRBD2 on 6 matching bases. V was clipped by 5 bases and J by 2 bases, with 17 bases between them. Germline-derived CDR1 and CDR2 are SNHLY and FYNNEI. CDR3 size: 16 residues. The CDR3 sequence: CASSRDFFSTTDTQYF. The CDR3 region has the DNA TGTGCCAGCAGTCGGGACTTTTTTTCCACCACAGATACGCAGTATTTT.

The chain recombines TRBV7-3 with TRBJ1-6; TRBD1 matches 8 bases. V lost 5 bases and J lost 8; bases outside the gene matches: 11. The CDR3 length is 16 residues. Germline CDR1 is SGHTA and CDR2 is FQGTGA. The CDR3 DNA reads as TGTGCCAGCAGCCAAGGGGCAGGGGGCGTTGATTCACCCCTCCACTTT. Amino acid sequence: CASSQGAGGVDSPLHF.

The V call is TRBV7-9, the J call TRBJ1-1; 7 nucleotides line up with TRBD1. CDR3 length equals 17 residues. From germline, CDR1 is SEHNR and CDR2 FQNEAQ (reference sequence). Unmatched junction bases numbered 16, after V lost 5 bases and J lost 4 bases. CDR3 protein: CASSLSREQGLGTEAFF. CDR3 sequence (DNA): TGTGCCAGCAGCCTCTCCAGAGAACAGGGGTTGGGCACTGAAGCTTTCTTT. Drawing the rest from reference TRBV7-9 and TRBJ1-1, the complete variable domain is DTGVSQNPRHKITKRGQNVTFRCDPISEHNRLYWYRQTLGQGPEFLTYFQNEAQLEKSRLLSDRFSAERPKGSFSTLEIQRTEQGDSAMYLCASSLSREQGLGTEAFFGQGTRLTVV.

The rearrangement joins TRBV9 to TRBJ1-2; D gene unclear. Germline CDR1 and CDR2: SGDLS and YYNGEE. The CDR3 totals 14 residues. The V gene lost 0 bases and the J gene lost 0 bases, with 6 bases spanning the gap. CDR3: CASSVGASNYGYTF. DNA of the CDR3: TGTGCCAGCAGCGTAGGGGCATCTAACTATGGCTACACCTTC.

The rearrangement links TRBV7-9 to TRBJ1-4, with TRBD1 identical over 7 bases. The V gene end was trimmed by 3 bases and the J gene end by 7 bases; junction bases not matched to a gene: 8. In germline, CDR1 is SEHNR, CDR2 FQNEAQ (reference sequence). The CDR3 sequence is 15 residues long. The CDR3 protein is CASSLTGPLSEKLFF. The CDR3 DNA follows: TGTGCCAGCAGCTTGACAGGGCCCCTCAGTGAAAAACTGTTTTTT.

This clone was seen a handful of times. This chain uses TRBV4-2 with TRBJ2-7; TRBD1 aligns across 9 bases. V lost 1 base to trimming and J lost 4 bases; unmatched junction nucleotides: 11. CDR1 and CDR2 from the germline V gene are LGHNA and YNFKEQ. This CDR3 has 17 residues. This CDR3 reads CASSQAMMAGTGYEQYF. The CDR3 coding sequence is TGTGCCAGCAGCCAAGCTATGATGGCTGGGACAGGGTACGAGCAGTACTTC.

V is TRBV7-3 and J is TRBJ1-6, with TRBD1 identical over 9 bases. Germline CDR1 and CDR2: SGHTA and FQGTGA. The V gene end was trimmed by 4 bases and the J gene end by 7 bases; junction bases not matched to a gene: 2. The CDR3 consists of 14 residues. The chain's CDR3 is CASSSDRGNSPLHF. As DNA, the CDR3 is TGTGCCAGCAGCTCCGACAGGGGGAATTCACCCCTCCACTTT.

This chain connects TRBV28 to TRBJ2-7, with D possibly being TRBD2 (5 bases). The V gene's germline CDR1 is MDHEN and CDR2 SYDVKM. Trimming shortened V by 8 bases and J by 4 bases, and 12 bases separated the two germline ends. The CDR3 has 12 residues. As DNA, the CDR3 is TGTGCCAGCGGGAGCGCATCTTACGAGCAGTACTTC. Protein sequence: CASGSASYEQYF.

This clone was detected only once. The chain uses TRBV10-3 and TRBJ2-7, with D possibly TRBD1 on 6 matching bases. The length of the CDR3 is 13 residues. Trimming took off 4 bases at V and 2 bases at J, with 9 bases between the two ends. Germline V CDR1 and CDR2: ENHRY, SYGVKD. The CDR3 bases are TGTGCCATCAGTGGACAGGACCCCTACGAGCAGTACTTC. Translated: CAISGQDPYEQYF.

This rearrangement joins TRBV24-1 to TRBJ1-1; D gene uncertain. Per germline, CDR1 KGHDR and CDR2 SFDVKD. The length of the CDR3 is 8 residues. In DNA, the CDR3 is TGTGCGAGTCCTGAAGCTTTCTTT. This codes for CASPEAFF.

The chain couples TRBV7-3 to TRBJ2-2; 7 bases match TRBD2. The ends lost 2 bases at V and 8 bases at J; junction bases unmatched: 11. The germline V gene has CDR1 SGHTA and CDR2 FQGTGA. The CDR3 totals 16 residues. The CDR3 DNA follows: TGTGCCAGCAGCTTATGGTCGCGGGAGACTTCGGGGGAGCTGTTTTTT. Translating it yields CASSLWSRETSGELFF.

The chain employs TRBV5-6 and TRBJ2-1; D remains unclear. Germline-derived CDR1 and CDR2 are SGHDT and YYEEEE. Trimming took 4 bases from V and 5 from J, leaving 13 bases between them. The length of the CDR3 is 14 residues. This CDR3 is CASSRVEHNNEQFF. The CDR3 DNA follows: TGTGCCAGCAGCCGGGTTGAGCATAACAATGAGCAGTTCTTC.

This chain connects TRBV4-1 to TRBJ2-1; weak D call: TRBD1 (6 bases). Germline-derived CDR1 and CDR2 are MGHRA and YSYEKL. The ends were cut back, 6 bases at V and 8 bases at J, with 14 bases in the middle. The CDR3 is 13 amino acids. The CDR3 loop is CASRGRGGHEQFF. The CDR3 bases are TGCGCCAGCAGGGGCAGGGGCGGTCATGAGCAGTTCTTC.

This clone has ten or more counts. This chain connects TRBV7-9 to TRBJ2-7; D remains ambiguous. Deletions cut 5 bases from V and 6 bases from J, with 8 bases between. In germline, CDR1 is SEHNR, CDR2 FQNEAQ (reference sequence). This CDR3 has 11 residues. The CDR3 sequence: CASSALGEQYF. DNA for the CDR3: TGTGCCAGCAGCGCCCTCGGCGAGCAGTACTTC.

V and J are TRBV14 and TRBJ2-6; D is ambiguous. CDR3 length: 13 amino acids. Trimming took 8 bases from V and 4 from J, leaving 9 bases between them. Germline V gene data show CDR1 as SGHDN and CDR2 as FVKESK. Here the CDR3 reads CASAFGGANVLTF. CDR3 nucleotide sequence: TGTGCCAGCGCGTTCGGGGGGGCCAACGTCCTGACTTTC.

This clone has more than one count but fewer than ten. The chain uses TRBV19 and TRBJ1-4; no definite D call. The V end was cut by 4 bases, the J end by 8 bases, with 17 bases between. The V gene's germline CDR1 is LNHDA and CDR2 SQIVND (reference sequence). The CDR3 has 15 residues. The CDR3 protein is CASSTSRLEREKLFF. CDR3 in DNA: TGTGCCAGTAGTACATCCCGTTTAGAACGGGAAAAACTGTTTTTT.

This clone was recorded once. The chain is built from TRBV7-3 and TRBJ2-1, with 8 bases aligning to TRBD1. Per germline, CDR1 SGHTA and CDR2 FQGTGA. V was pared by 4 bases and J by 5 bases, with 7 bases of the junction left unmatched. This CDR3 is built from 15 residues. The CDR3 reads CASSSQGAPNNEQFF. CDR3 sequence (DNA): TGTGCCAGCAGCTCGCAGGGGGCGCCTAACAATGAGCAGTTCTTC.

The J gene is TRBJ2-7, the V gene TRBV30, with D maybe TRBD1 (6 bases). The V gene lost 4 bases and the J gene lost 2 bases, with 18 bases spanning the gap. This CDR3 region has 15 residues. Germline CDR1 GTSNPN, CDR2 SVGIG (reference sequence). CDR3 residues: CAWNLGGTKTYEQYF. DNA of the CDR3: TGTGCCTGGAATTTGGGTGGGACAAAGACCTACGAGCAGTACTTC.